Below are 24 T cell receptor beta chains sequenced from a single sample in a study of PD-L1 blockade in urothelial cancer. Clones were sequenced by immunoSEQ multiplex PCR, and TCRdb holds only the in-frame ones, with some missing. Of 35,000 to 40,000 clones listed, 70% to 90% are singletons. Time point indicated: peripheral blood 6 weeks after treatment start. The starting material was PBMCs, obtained around atezolizumab (anti-PD-L1) treatment. The receptors were sampled from a man between 60 and 70 years old with urothelial cancer.

The chain carries TRBV19 and TRBJ1-2, with 7 bases aligning to TRBD1. Losses at the gene ends were 5 bases for V and 4 bases for J; bases not matched to a gene: 10. There are 15 residues in the CDR3. Germline loops: CDR1 LNHDA, CDR2 SQIVND (reference sequence). The CDR3 coding sequence is TGTGCCAGTAGTGATGAATCTACAGGGGCCTATGGCTACACCTTC. It is translated as CASSDESTGAYGYTF. Variable domain in full (rest from reference TRBV19 and TRBJ1-2): DGGITQSPKYLFRKEGQNVTLSCEQNLNHDAMYWYRQDPGQGLRLIYYSQIVNDFQKGDIAEGYSVSREKKESFPLTVTSAQKNPTAFYLCASSDESTGAYGYTFGSGTRLTVV.

The V gene is TRBV19, the J gene TRBJ1-1; 8 nucleotides align to TRBD1. Germline V gene data show CDR1 as LNHDA and CDR2 as SQIVND (reference sequence). This CDR3 is built from 15 residues. The ends lost 7 bases at V and 0 bases at J; junction bases unmatched: 7. The CDR3 sequence is CASMRTGYMNTEAFF. In DNA, the CDR3 is TGTGCCAGTATGAGGACAGGGTATATGAACACTGAAGCTTTCTTT.

This clone has more than one count but fewer than ten. The chain is built from TRBV10-3 and TRBJ1-3; D is uncertain. Trimming left V 8 bases short and J 2 bases short, with 7 bases between. This CDR3 has 12 residues. CDR1 is ENHRY, CDR2 SYGVKD, per germline. The CDR3, as DNA: TGTGCCATCCAGGCGACTGGAAACACCATATATTTT. It yields the protein CAIQATGNTIYF.

This chain uses TRBV7-3 with TRBJ2-1; TRBD1 matches 8 bases. Germline values: CDR1 SGHTA, CDR2 FQGTGA. V dropped 2 bases and J dropped 0; count of bases not matched to a gene: 6. This CDR3 has 17 amino acids. As DNA, the CDR3 is TGTGCCAGCAGCTTAGCAGTAGGACAGGGCTCCTACAATGAGCAGTTCTTC. Its protein product is CASSLAVGQGSYNEQFF.

The table lists this clone with a count of one. The chain combines TRBV9 with TRBJ1-6; no clear D gene. Germline V CDR1 and CDR2: SGDLS, YYNGEE. The V end was cut by 1 base, the J end by 7 bases, with 9 bases between. The CDR3 consists of 14 residues. The CDR3 DNA follows: TGTGCCAGCAGCGTATCACAACTAAATTCACCCCTCCACTTT. Encoded protein: CASSVSQLNSPLHF.

J is TRBJ2-1 and V is TRBV7-6, with a weak D call TRBD2 (6 bases). V lost 5 bases and J 1 base, leaving 9 bases between the germline ends. The CDR3 loop spans 14 amino acids. CDR1 is SGHVS, CDR2 FNYEAQ, per germline. For the CDR3, the DNA is TGTGCCAGCAGCCGCAGCGGGTCCTACAATGAGCAGTTCTTC. It yields the protein CASSRSGSYNEQFF.

This chain links TRBV5-4 with TRBJ2-1, with 7 bases matching TRBD2. With V trimmed by 0 bases and J by 4 bases, 4 bases remained unmatched. The CDR3 extends over 15 amino acids. Germline assignment: CDR1 SGHNT and CDR2 YYREEE (reference sequence). The CDR3 region has the DNA TGTGCCAGCAGCTTGGGGGCGGGGGATTACAATGAGCAGTTCTTC. Its translation is CASSLGAGDYNEQFF.

Points on this clone: At one of its ends the junction is not consistent with the germline gene, which may arise from a read error. The chain links TRBV19 to TRBJ1-6; 7 nucleotides line up with TRBD1. The germline V gene encodes CDR1 LNHDA and CDR2 SQIVND (reference sequence). The CDR3 covers 14 residues. The CDR3 loop reads CASRGDSDYSPLHF. The CDR3 DNA reads as TGTGCCAGTAGGGGGGACAGCGATTATTCACCTCTCCACTTT.

The rearrangement links TRBV5-5 to TRBJ1-5; a weak D match, TRBD1 (6 bases). The V end lost 5 bases, the J end lost 6 bases, and 18 bases lay between the germline ends. The CDR3 runs to 15 residues. Germline V CDR1 and CDR2: SGHKS, YYEKEE (reference sequence). In DNA form, the CDR3 reads TGTGCCAGCAGTCAGGGGCGGAGGATGGGTCAGCCCCAGCATTTT. Translation: CASSQGRRMGQPQHF.

The genes are TRBV27 and TRBJ1-2; 9 bases are shared with TRBD1. The CDR3 runs to 15 residues. With 5 bases clipped from V and 5 bases from J, the junction kept 9 bases outside the gene matches. Germline V gene data show CDR1 as MNHEY and CDR2 as SMNVEV (reference sequence). The CDR3 DNA follows: TGTGCCAGCAGTCTCTCGACAGGGGGTGGGTATGGCTACACCTTC. Encoded protein: CASSLSTGGGYGYTF.

The V and J genes are TRBV19 and TRBJ2-3; TRBD2 is a possible D gene (5 bases). The germline V gene encodes CDR1 LNHDA and CDR2 SQIVND (reference sequence). Trimming pared 6 bases from V and 5 bases from J, leaving 24 bases between. CDR3 size: 17 residues. The CDR3 here is CASSLPGKRTSGDTQYF. The CDR3 DNA sequence: TGTGCCAGTAGCCTCCCCGGGAAGCGGACGTCCGGAGATACGCAGTATTTT.

The CDR3 loop is CASSYRLAGTTDTQYF. The CDR3, as DNA: TGCGCCAGCAGCTATCGACTAGCGGGGACCACAGATACGCAGTATTTT. J is TRBJ2-3 and V is TRBV5-1, with 11 positions matching TRBD2. This CDR3 spans 16 amino acids. With V trimmed by 3 bases and J by 2 bases, 5 bases remained unmatched. Germline V CDR1 and CDR2: SGHRS, YFSETQ.

This clone has just a few counts. The chain links TRBV19 to TRBJ1-2, with D tentatively TRBD1 (5 bases). The V gene lost 7 bases and the J gene lost 7 bases, with 10 bases spanning the gap. Germline-derived CDR1 and CDR2 are LNHDA and SQIVND (reference sequence). This CDR3 region has 11 residues. As DNA, the CDR3 is TGTGCCAGTAAGGGGTGGCCTGGCTACACCTTC. This sequence encodes CASKGWPGYTF.

The chain links TRBV5-1 to TRBJ1-1; TRBD1 matches at 8 bases. This CDR3 spans 14 amino acids. Germline lookup yields CDR1 SGHRS and CDR2 YFSETQ. The ends lost 3 bases at V and 5 bases at J; junction bases unmatched: 6. Here the CDR3 reads CASSYQGAGTEAFF. Here the CDR3 DNA reads TGCGCCAGCAGCTACCAGGGGGCCGGGACTGAAGCTTTCTTT.

The chain employs TRBV7-2 and TRBJ1-2, with D uncertain. The CDR3 consists of 12 residues. The germline gives CDR1 SGHTA, CDR2 FQGNSA. The ends were cut back, 7 bases at V and 4 bases at J, with 10 bases in the middle. The CDR3 region is CASTQTGYGYTF. The CDR3 region has the DNA TGTGCCAGCACCCAGACGGGCTATGGCTACACCTTC.

This chain uses TRBV4-1 with TRBJ2-3; tentatively, D is TRBD2 (6 bases). Trimming took 3 bases from V and 1 from J, leaving 8 bases between them. The V gene's germline CDR1 is MGHRA and CDR2 YSYEKL. This CDR3 spans 14 amino acids. Here the CDR3 reads CASSHRRGTDTQYF. The CDR3 DNA is TGCGCCAGCAGCCATAGGAGGGGCACAGATACGCAGTATTTT.

The chain has TRBV6-1 and TRBJ2-1; the D gene is possibly TRBD2 (6 bases). Germline CDR1 is MNHNS and CDR2 is SASEGT. The CDR3 has 14 amino acids. Trimming left V 7 bases short and J 0 bases short, with 10 bases between. The CDR3 sequence is CASTGGSSYNEQFF. The CDR3 coding sequence is TGTGCCAGCACTGGAGGGAGCTCCTACAATGAGCAGTTCTTC.

The chain joins TRBV30 to TRBJ2-5, with D perhaps TRBD1 (6 bases). Germline values: CDR1 GTSNPN, CDR2 SVGIG (reference sequence). The CDR3 totals 16 residues. V lost 1 base and J 4 bases, leaving 19 bases between the germline ends. The CDR3 spells CAWSASDRTWRETQYF. CDR3 sequence (DNA): TGTGCCTGGAGTGCCTCCGACAGGACCTGGAGAGAGACCCAGTACTTC. The full variable domain, completed using reference TRBV30 and TRBJ2-5, is SQTIHQWPATLVQPVGSPLSLECTVEGTSNPNLYWYRQAAGRGLQLLFYSVGIGQISSEVPQNLSASRPQDRQFILSSKKLLLSDSGFYLCAWSASDRTWRETQYFGPGTRLLVL.

This clone was found a few times. V usage is TRBV5-6 and J usage is TRBJ1-1; 7 nucleotides line up with TRBD1. Germline V CDR1 and CDR2: SGHDT, YYEEEE. J was trimmed by 0 bases and V by 7 bases; bases with no gene match: 6. The CDR3 is 14 residues long. The CDR3, as DNA: TGTGCCAGCTCACAGGGACAGATGAACACTGAAGCTTTCTTT. This sequence encodes CASSQGQMNTEAFF.

The CDR3 DNA is TGTGCCAGTAGTTTTCAATCCCAGGGACAGGGGAATTCACCCCTCCACTTT. Protein sequence: CASSFQSQGQGNSPLHF. The chain is built from TRBV19 and TRBJ1-6; 10 bases are a match to TRBD1. This CDR3 is 17 amino acids long. Trimming at V came to 5 bases and at J to 7 bases, leaving 11 bases not matched to a gene. Germline loops: CDR1 LNHDA, CDR2 SQIVND (reference sequence).

The chain combines TRBV15 with TRBJ2-7; the D gene is possibly TRBD1 (6 bases). This CDR3 has 14 amino acids. The V gene lost 0 bases and the J gene lost 3 bases, with 9 bases spanning the gap. Germline values: CDR1 LNHNV, CDR2 YYDKDF (reference sequence). DNA for the CDR3: TGTGCCACCAGCAGAGACGCAGGGGACTACGAGCAGTACTTC. Its protein is CATSRDAGDYEQYF.

The chain couples TRBV14 to TRBJ1-1; TRBD1 is a possible D gene (5 bases). V lost 7 bases and J 1 base, leaving 10 bases between the germline ends. This CDR3 comprises 13 residues. Per the germline V gene, CDR1 is SGHDN and CDR2 is FVKESK. The CDR3 DNA sequence: TGTGCCAGCAAGAAGACAGCGAACACTGAAGCTTTCTTT. This translates into CASKKTANTEAFF.

This clone was observed once. The V gene is TRBV6-5, the J gene TRBJ1-1, with D perhaps matching TRBD1 (6 bases). Germline lookup yields CDR1 MNHEY and CDR2 SVGAGI. The CDR3 spans 14 residues. The germline V and J ends were trimmed by 3 bases and 7 bases, with 15 bases remaining between them. CDR3 sequence: CASSYFRQAFEAFF. In DNA form, the CDR3 reads TGTGCCAGCAGTTATTTCCGACAGGCTTTTGAAGCTTTCTTT.

This clone was picked up a small number of times. The rearrangement uses TRBV7-6 and TRBJ2-3; TRBD1 is a possible D gene (6 bases). Germline V gives CDR1 SGHVS, CDR2 FNYEAQ. CDR3 length: 15 residues. Trimming removed 5 bases from V and 2 bases from J, with 14 bases in between. The chain's CDR3 is CASSPGTHLTDTQYF. The CDR3 region has the DNA TGTGCCAGCAGCCCGGGGACACACCTCACAGATACGCAGTATTTT.